This T cell receptor beta chain was retrieved from a study of Graves' ophthalmopathy and Graves' hyperthyroidism. Study-level points and caveats: For predicting ophthalmopathy progression, the model had roughly 64% sensitivity and roughly 76% specificity. Ophthalmopathy could be told apart from stable hyperthyroidism by a 13-signature model (around 88% sensitivity, around 78% specificity).

Other autoimmune diseases, uncontrolled infections, pregnancy or lactation excluded patients from enrollment. Out of around 10 ml of fresh peripheral blood, PBMCs were obtained. As the template, RNA transcripts were used to amplify TCR beta CDR3 regions. Amplification began with first-round RT-PCR using HTBI primers, then second-round multiplex PCR was performed. In TCRdb, the multiplex PCR reads were re-called with MiXCR into one record per CDR3 protein. The sample contains 200,000 to 300,000 distinct CDR3 sequences, around 42% of which appear only once. About this clonotype itself: Its cognate antigen is unknown.

This CDR3 contains 16 residues. Germline CDR1 reads ENHRY; CDR2 reads SYGVKD. V trimming: 0 bases; J trimming: 5 bases; junction bases outside the gene matches: 8. The clonotype comes from an adult man with Graves' ophthalmopathy. The chain couples TRBV10-3 to TRBJ2-7; 9 bases are shared with TRBD1. Sequences were obtained from peripheral blood. CDR3 sequence: CAISESRDRAGDEQYF. The CDR3 region has the DNA TGTGCCATCAGTGAGTCCAGGGACAGGGCGGGGGACGAGCAGTACTTC.